A selection of T cell receptor beta chains follows, all from one sample in a study of siplizumab effects on memory and regulatory T cells. Profiling relied on immunoSEQ multiplex PCR, and the TCRdb table lists in-frame clones only, not all of them. The table shows 100,000 or so clones, with 90% to 95% occurring only once. Sequenced: Tregs sorted from blood. The source of these receptors is a human donor in good health. The CDR3 runs from the conserved cysteine through the conserved F or W. A D gene is named only where the DNA matches it firmly. Clone size appears in some rows only: once, few, many, or a class for an expanded clone.

J: TRBJ2-7
size: .
length: 12
V: TRBV29-1
D: .
CDR3: CSVETIAYEQYF
DNA: TGCAGCGTTGAAACCATCGCCTACGAGCAGTACTTC

J: TRBJ2-5
size: .
length: 15
V: TRBV18
D: TRBD2
CDR3: CASSPPGGSRETQYF
DNA: TGTGCCAGCTCACCACCCGGCGGGAGTCGAGAGACCCAGTACTTC

J: TRBJ2-1
size: once
length: 16
V: TRBV15
D: TRBD1
CDR3: CATRDHRGLPYNEQFF
DNA: TGTGCCACCAGGGATCACAGGGGGCTCCCTTACAATGAGCAGTTCTTC

J: TRBJ1-1
size: .
length: 13
V: TRBV7-9
D: .
CDR3: CASSFLENTEAFF
DNA: TGTGCCAGCAGCTTTCTTGAGAACACTGAAGCTTTCTTT

J: TRBJ2-3
size: .
length: 16
V: TRBV19
D: TRBD1
CDR3: CASSLRDSPSTDTQYF
DNA: TGTGCCAGTAGCCTAAGGGACAGTCCTAGCACAGATACGCAGTATTTT

J: TRBJ1-3
size: .
length: 16
V: TRBV6-4
D: .
CDR3: CASSDRRSDSGNTIYF
DNA: TGTGCCAGCAGTGACCGAAGGTCAGACTCTGGAAACACCATATATTTT

J: TRBJ2-5
size: .
length: 14
V: TRBV28
D: TRBD2
CDR3: CASSGLAVSETQYF
DNA: TGTGCCAGCAGTGGACTAGCGGTTTCTGAGACCCAGTACTTC

J: TRBJ1-3
size: .
length: 12
V: TRBV30
D: .
CDR3: CAYSSGGNTIYF
DNA: TGTGCCTACTCGTCAGGTGGAAACACCATATATTTT

J: TRBJ1-2
size: .
length: 13
V: TRBV27
D: TRBD1
CDR3: CASSFRRGLLVGF
DNA: TGTGCCAGCAGTTTTAGGAGGGGGCTTTTAGTGGGCTTC

J: TRBJ2-1
size: .
length: 14
V: TRBV5-1
D: .
CDR3: CASSYTPPGNEQFF
DNA: TGCGCCAGCAGCTATACACCGCCCGGCAATGAGCAGTTCTTC

J: TRBJ1-4
size: .
length: 14
V: TRBV18
D: .
CDR3: CASSPGTRREKLFF
DNA: TGTGCCAGCTCACCGGGGACGCGGCGGGAAAAACTGTTTTTT

J: TRBJ2-1
size: .
length: 15
V: TRBV19
D: .
CDR3: CASTARGLVYNEQFF
DNA: TGTGCCAGTACCGCGAGGGGGTTGGTTTACAATGAGCAGTTCTTC

J: TRBJ1-3
size: .
length: 15
V: TRBV11-2
D: .
CDR3: CASSSRGISGNTIYF
DNA: TGTGCCAGCAGCTCCAGGGGAATCTCTGGAAACACCATATATTTT

J: TRBJ2-7
size: .
length: 13
V: TRBV5-1
D: .
CDR3: CASSRYRGYEQYF
DNA: TGCGCCAGCAGCCGATATCGGGGGTACGAGCAGTACTTC

J: TRBJ2-1
size: .
length: 20
V: TRBV27
D: .
CDR3: CASSLFVPRLGRTFYNEQFF
DNA: TGTGCCAGCAGTTTATTTGTCCCTCGGCTGGGGCGGACCTTCTACAATGAGCAGTTCTTC

J: TRBJ2-1
size: .
length: 15
V: TRBV6-4
D: TRBD2
CDR3: CASSDSAGDYNEQFF
DNA: TGTGCCAGCAGTGACTCAGCGGGAGATTACAATGAGCAGTTCTTC

J: TRBJ1-1
size: .
length: 18
V: TRBV30
D: TRBD1
CDR3: CAWSVWGTGGASNPEAFF
DNA: TGTGCCTGGAGTGTCTGGGGGACAGGGGGCGCTTCCAATCCTGAAGCTTTCTTT

J: TRBJ2-2
size: .
length: 16
V: TRBV7-9
D: TRBD1
CDR3: CASSYLITTGGGELFF
DNA: TGTGCCAGCAGCTACCTCATAACGACAGGGGGCGGGGAGCTGTTTTTT

J: TRBJ2-3
size: .
length: 16
V: TRBV27
D: .
CDR3: CASSLLWGASTDTQYF
DNA: TGTGCCAGCAGTTTACTGTGGGGGGCGAGCACAGATACGCAGTATTTT

J: TRBJ1-1
size: few
length: 13
V: TRBV9
D: .
CDR3: CASSPLGGNDAFF
DNA: TGTGCCAGCAGCCCTCTTGGGGGAAATGATGCTTTCTTT

J: TRBJ1-2
size: .
length: 14
V: TRBV18
D: .
CDR3: CASSPRGATYGYTF
DNA: TGTGCCAGCTCACCACGGGGGGCTACTTATGGCTACACCTTC

J: TRBJ2-3
size: .
length: 17
V: TRBV19
D: TRBD2
CDR3: CATPQVSQREGEDTQYF
DNA: TGTGCCACCCCTCAGGTATCCCAGCGGGAAGGAGAGGATACGCAGTATTTT

J: TRBJ1-1
size: .
length: 14
V: TRBV28
D: TRBD1
CDR3: CASSHRGLNTEAFF
DNA: TGTGCCAGCAGTCACAGGGGTTTGAACACTGAAGCTTTCTTT

J: TRBJ1-2
size: once
length: 13
V: TRBV7-2
D: .
CDR3: CASSLSIYYGYTF
DNA: TGTGCCAGCAGCTTATCAATATACTATGGCTACACCTTC

J: TRBJ2-3
size: .
length: 15
V: TRBV28
D: .
CDR3: CASRVWAGGTDTQYF
DNA: TGTGCCAGCAGAGTTTGGGCGGGTGGCACAGATACGCAGTATTTT

J: TRBJ2-5
size: .
length: 13
V: TRBV28
D: .
CDR3: CASRRYSQETQYF
DNA: TGTGCCAGCAGGCGGTACAGTCAAGAGACCCAGTACTTC

J: TRBJ1-5
size: .
length: 13
V: TRBV28
D: .
CDR3: CASSLNYAQPQHF
DNA: TGTGCCAGCAGTTTAAATTATGCTCAGCCCCAGCATTTT

J: TRBJ2-3
size: few
length: 15
V: TRBV19
D: .
CDR3: CASSHRTLSTDTQYF
DNA: TGTGCCAGCTCCCATAGGACACTTAGCACAGATACGCAGTATTTT

J: TRBJ2-3
size: .
length: 13
V: TRBV10-1
D: .
CDR3: CASNKGGTDTQYF
DNA: TGCGCCAGCAACAAAGGGGGCACAGATACGCAGTATTTT

J: TRBJ1-1
size: .
length: 13
V: TRBV19
D: .
CDR3: CASSATVNTEAFF
DNA: TGTGCCAGTAGTGCGACAGTGAACACTGAAGCTTTCTTT

J: TRBJ2-7
size: .
length: 14
V: TRBV28
D: TRBD2
CDR3: CASSFVGGRGEQYF
DNA: TGTGCCAGCAGTTTTGTCGGCGGGAGAGGCGAGCAGTACTTC

J: TRBJ2-3
size: .
length: 12
V: TRBV5-1
D: .
CDR3: CASGRATDTQYF
DNA: TGCGCCAGCGGACGGGCCACAGATACGCAGTATTTT

J: TRBJ2-7
size: once
length: 11
V: TRBV5-1
D: .
CDR3: CASSRDYEQYF
DNA: TGCGCCAGCAGCAGAGACTACGAGCAGTACTTC

J: TRBJ1-5
size: .
length: 14
V: TRBV28
D: TRBD1
CDR3: CASSWDRAKPSQHF
DNA: TGTGCCAGCAGTTGGGACAGGGCCAAACCTAGCCAGCATTTT

J: TRBJ2-1
size: .
length: 15
V: TRBV28
D: TRBD1
CDR3: CASRFGGQGNNEQFF
DNA: TGTGCCAGCAGGTTTGGGGGACAGGGTAACAATGAGCAGTTCTTC

J: TRBJ2-5
size: .
length: 16
V: TRBV5-1
D: TRBD1
CDR3: CASSLTRSWDSQTQYF
DNA: TGCGCCAGCAGCCTGACGCGATCTTGGGACAGCCAGACCCAGTACTTC

J: TRBJ1-3
size: .
length: 12
V: TRBV6-5
D: .
CDR3: CASRSSGNTIYF
DNA: TGTGCCAGCAGGAGTTCTGGAAACACCATATATTTT

J: TRBJ2-1
size: .
length: 16
V: TRBV7-3
D: TRBD2
CDR3: CASSLEGSSGYNEQFF
DNA: TGTGCCAGCAGCTTAGAGGGGTCTAGCGGATACAATGAGCAGTTCTTC

J: TRBJ1-5
size: .
length: 14
V: TRBV28
D: .
CDR3: CASSSPGPNQPQHF
DNA: TGTGCCAGCAGTTCCCCGGGGCCCAATCAGCCCCAGCATTTT

J: TRBJ2-1
size: .
length: 14
V: TRBV5-1
D: TRBD2
CDR3: CASSGRSGPAGGFF
DNA: TGCGCCAGCAGCGGAAGATCCGGGCCCGCGGGGGGGTTCTTC

J: TRBJ2-2
size: .
length: 13
V: TRBV27
D: .
CDR3: CASSLSTVGELFF
DNA: TGTGCCAGCAGTTTATCTACAGTCGGGGAGCTGTTTTTT

J: TRBJ2-3
size: .
length: 15
V: TRBV19
D: .
CDR3: CASTGKGQITDTQYF
DNA: TGTGCCAGTACGGGGAAAGGACAGATCACAGATACGCAGTATTTT

J: TRBJ1-1
size: .
length: 17
V: TRBV19
D: .
CDR3: CASSIVGHRSQRFRAFF
DNA: TGTGCCAGTAGTATCGTGGGACACCGTTCGCAACGTTTCCGAGCTTTCTTT

J: TRBJ1-4
size: .
length: 14
V: TRBV28
D: .
CDR3: CASSLWGGSGKLFF
DNA: TGTGCCAGCAGTTTATGGGGGGGATCGGGAAAACTGTTTTTT

J: TRBJ2-7
size: .
length: 13
V: TRBV5-1
D: .
CDR3: CASSLANLNEQYF
DNA: TGCGCCAGCAGCTTGGCCAACCTTAACGAGCAGTACTTC

J: TRBJ2-2
size: .
length: 17
V: TRBV7-6
D: .
CDR3: CASSLRRDYTLKGELFF
DNA: TGTGCCAGCAGCTTGCGAAGGGATTATACACTCAAGGGGGAGCTGTTTTTT

J: TRBJ1-5
size: .
length: 14
V: TRBV18
D: .
CDR3: CASSPPDYNQPQHF
DNA: TGTGCCAGCTCACCACCAGATTACAATCAGCCCCAGCATTTT

J: TRBJ2-7
size: .
length: 13
V: TRBV30
D: .
CDR3: CAWNLNSPYEQYF
DNA: TGTGCCTGGAATTTGAACAGCCCCTACGAGCAGTACTTC

J: TRBJ2-1
size: once
length: 16
V: TRBV9
D: .
CDR3: CASSHPGREQYNEQFF
DNA: TGTGCCAGCAGCCACCCCGGGCGGGAACAGTACAATGAGCAGTTCTTC

J: TRBJ2-3
size: .
length: 14
V: TRBV6-5
D: .
CDR3: CASKVEAATDTQYF
DNA: TGTGCCAGCAAAGTCGAGGCTGCTACAGATACGCAGTATTTT

J: TRBJ2-5
size: .
length: 12
V: TRBV6-6
D: .
CDR3: CASSYWGETQYF
DNA: TGTGCCAGCAGTTACTGGGGGGAGACCCAGTACTTC

J: TRBJ1-2
size: .
length: 13
V: TRBV5-6
D: .
CDR3: CASSLSQDYGYTF
DNA: TGTGCCAGCAGCCTCAGCCAAGACTATGGCTACACCTTC

J: TRBJ2-1
size: .
length: 11
V: TRBV27
D: .
CDR3: CASNFYNEQFF
DNA: TGTGCCAGCAACTTTTACAATGAGCAGTTCTTC

J: TRBJ1-6
size: .
length: 14
V: TRBV27
D: .
CDR3: CASSLGTPNSPLHF
DNA: TGTGCCAGCAGTTTGGGGACTCCAAATTCACCCCTCCACTTT